This T cell receptor (beta chain) was found in a study of blood T cell repertoires in COVID-19. The wider study: Material from acute and convalescent COVID-19 was sourced from the United States, Italy and Spain. The cDNA or gDNA used as material had been derived from T cells, B-cell-depleted T cells, or PBMCs.

Seattle-derived patients entered the study during active infection and were followed longitudinally. In the original processing: Scientists estimated how many nucleated cells there were by amplifying reference gene primers. Sequencing was performed with immunoSEQ multiplex PCR; in TCRdb, only in-frame clones are kept and a portion is missing. V, J and clone size are those of that table, while D and trimming were read from the DNA. The top ten clones hold 2% to 3% of a sample with under 250,000 clones, approximately 85% of them seen once. The CDR3 consists of 16 residues. The junction had 8 bases not matched to a gene; V was cut back by 7 bases and J by 0 bases. The germline gives CDR1 SEHNR, CDR2 FQNEAQ (reference sequence).

The sequence was collected from a woman in her 70s with COVID-19, enrolled during active disease. Sequences were obtained from peripheral blood. V gene TRBV7-9 combines with J gene TRBJ2-1; 8 bases are shared with TRBD1. CDR3 DNA: TGTGCCAGCACCCAGGGGGCCGGTAGCTCCTACAATGAGCAGTTCTTC. It codes for CASTQGAGSSYNEQFF.